A single sample is the source of the 3 T cell receptor beta chains below, sequenced in a study of molecular identifiers for immune sequencing clone quantification. TCRdb re-called the PCR reads with MiXCR, one entry per CDR3 protein. The sample has fewer than 350,000 distinct CDR3 sequences; roughly 24% are singletons. The sample taken for sequencing was naive CD8+ T cells from blood, with Jurkat cell RNA spiked in. The subset denotes: FACS-sorted CD8+CD4-CCR7+CD45RA+ naive T cells. The receptor set was obtained from a human donor in good health. Some libraries in this study had Jurkat cell RNA spiked in.

The table lists this clonotype with a few counts. The V gene is TRBV28, the J gene TRBJ1-1; possible D gene TRBD1, 5 bases. Looked up from germline, CDR1 is MDHEN and CDR2 is SYDVKM. The V and J ends lost 6 bases and 8 bases respectively, with 16 bases between them. The CDR3 has 13 residues. The CDR3 protein is CASRERGEGEAFF. The CDR3 DNA reads TGTGCCAGCAGAGAGAGGGGCGAGGGGGAAGCTTTCTTT.

As concerns this clonotype: This sequence may be a read error, since a much larger clone differs from it by one base. The chain couples TRBV27 to TRBJ2-2; no clear D gene. CDR3 length: 13 amino acids. From germline, CDR1 is MNHEY and CDR2 SMNVEV (reference sequence). The CDR3 here is CATRSLSTEELFF. The CDR3, as DNA: TGTGCCACCCGTAGCTTGAGCACCGAGGAGCTGTTTTTT.

This clonotype has a count of ten or more. The rearrangement uses TRBV7-8 and TRBJ2-3; 13 bases line up with TRBD2. Germline loops: CDR1 SGHVS, CDR2 FQNEAQ. There are 17 residues in the CDR3. V was clipped by 5 bases and J by 0 bases; unmatched bases: 5. The CDR3 DNA reads as TGTGCCAGCAGCGAGCGGACTAGCGGGGGTAGCACAGATACGCAGTATTTT. It is translated as CASSERTSGGSTDTQYF. Filled out from reference TRBV7-8 and TRBJ2-3, the complete variable domain reads GAGVSQSPRYKVAKRGQDVALRCDPISGHVSLFWYQQALGQGPEFLTYFQNEAQLDKSGLPSDRFFAERPEGSVSTLKIQRTQQEDSAVYLCASSERTSGGSTDTQYFGPGTRLTVL.